This T cell receptor (beta chain) was observed in a study of T cells after yellow fever vaccination. As for the study in general: Fractions of low cell number were prepared using SMART-Seq v4 Ultra Low Input.

The study, taken as a whole, reports: Clonotypes appearing in both CD4 and CD8 compartments existed, and their share was small. After the booster, around 95% of CD4 and more than 85% of CD8 primary-response clones were re-detected. The secondary response peaked faster, at day 5 versus 15, but was weaker.

This clonotype was picked up many times. What it recognizes is unknown. A single record per CDR3 protein comes from TCRdb applying MiXCR to the 5' RACE reads. Here the sample spans 90,000 to 150,000 distinct CDR3 sequences, roughly 7.2% being singletons. The CDR3 consists of 13 residues. With 1 base removed from V and 5 bases from J, the gap between germline ends came to 6 bases. From germline, CDR1 is SGHTA and CDR2 FQGNSA. The TCR originated in a man younger than 30 who received the YFV17D yellow fever vaccine. J is TRBJ2-1 and V is TRBV7-2; no clear D gene. The sample in question was CD4+ T cells sorted from PBMCs, obtained about 49 days after the first yellow fever vaccination. The CDR3 coding sequence is TGTGCCAGCAGCTTAGTCTTTAACAATGAGCAGTTCTTC. Encoded protein: CASSLVFNNEQFF.